This T cell receptor (beta chain) comes out of a study of blood T cells in healthy people across ages. The trim removed 0 bases at V and 11 bases at J, leaving 15 bases unmatched. The germline gives CDR1 ENHRY, CDR2 SYGVKD. The CDR3 is 16 amino acids. A remark on this clonotype: This may stem from a read error, because a much larger clone lies one nucleotide away.

Primers used in a second PCR of roughly 7 to 11 cycles were a sample-barcoded 5' primer and a J-beta primer mix. TCRdb called the 5' RACE reads again in MiXCR, with one record for every CDR3 protein. The sample comprises 600,000 or so distinct CDR3 sequences, roughly 30% of which are singletons, and more than 15% rests with the top ten. The receptor was isolated from a woman of 80 years or more in good health. The sequenced sample consisted of blood. The V and J genes are TRBV10-3 and TRBJ2-5; 7 bases line up with TRBD1. In nucleotides, the CDR3 is TGTGCCATCAGTGAGTCGAAAGGGGGCAGGGGCAATGAGCAGTACTTC. This codes for CAISESKGGRGNEQYF.